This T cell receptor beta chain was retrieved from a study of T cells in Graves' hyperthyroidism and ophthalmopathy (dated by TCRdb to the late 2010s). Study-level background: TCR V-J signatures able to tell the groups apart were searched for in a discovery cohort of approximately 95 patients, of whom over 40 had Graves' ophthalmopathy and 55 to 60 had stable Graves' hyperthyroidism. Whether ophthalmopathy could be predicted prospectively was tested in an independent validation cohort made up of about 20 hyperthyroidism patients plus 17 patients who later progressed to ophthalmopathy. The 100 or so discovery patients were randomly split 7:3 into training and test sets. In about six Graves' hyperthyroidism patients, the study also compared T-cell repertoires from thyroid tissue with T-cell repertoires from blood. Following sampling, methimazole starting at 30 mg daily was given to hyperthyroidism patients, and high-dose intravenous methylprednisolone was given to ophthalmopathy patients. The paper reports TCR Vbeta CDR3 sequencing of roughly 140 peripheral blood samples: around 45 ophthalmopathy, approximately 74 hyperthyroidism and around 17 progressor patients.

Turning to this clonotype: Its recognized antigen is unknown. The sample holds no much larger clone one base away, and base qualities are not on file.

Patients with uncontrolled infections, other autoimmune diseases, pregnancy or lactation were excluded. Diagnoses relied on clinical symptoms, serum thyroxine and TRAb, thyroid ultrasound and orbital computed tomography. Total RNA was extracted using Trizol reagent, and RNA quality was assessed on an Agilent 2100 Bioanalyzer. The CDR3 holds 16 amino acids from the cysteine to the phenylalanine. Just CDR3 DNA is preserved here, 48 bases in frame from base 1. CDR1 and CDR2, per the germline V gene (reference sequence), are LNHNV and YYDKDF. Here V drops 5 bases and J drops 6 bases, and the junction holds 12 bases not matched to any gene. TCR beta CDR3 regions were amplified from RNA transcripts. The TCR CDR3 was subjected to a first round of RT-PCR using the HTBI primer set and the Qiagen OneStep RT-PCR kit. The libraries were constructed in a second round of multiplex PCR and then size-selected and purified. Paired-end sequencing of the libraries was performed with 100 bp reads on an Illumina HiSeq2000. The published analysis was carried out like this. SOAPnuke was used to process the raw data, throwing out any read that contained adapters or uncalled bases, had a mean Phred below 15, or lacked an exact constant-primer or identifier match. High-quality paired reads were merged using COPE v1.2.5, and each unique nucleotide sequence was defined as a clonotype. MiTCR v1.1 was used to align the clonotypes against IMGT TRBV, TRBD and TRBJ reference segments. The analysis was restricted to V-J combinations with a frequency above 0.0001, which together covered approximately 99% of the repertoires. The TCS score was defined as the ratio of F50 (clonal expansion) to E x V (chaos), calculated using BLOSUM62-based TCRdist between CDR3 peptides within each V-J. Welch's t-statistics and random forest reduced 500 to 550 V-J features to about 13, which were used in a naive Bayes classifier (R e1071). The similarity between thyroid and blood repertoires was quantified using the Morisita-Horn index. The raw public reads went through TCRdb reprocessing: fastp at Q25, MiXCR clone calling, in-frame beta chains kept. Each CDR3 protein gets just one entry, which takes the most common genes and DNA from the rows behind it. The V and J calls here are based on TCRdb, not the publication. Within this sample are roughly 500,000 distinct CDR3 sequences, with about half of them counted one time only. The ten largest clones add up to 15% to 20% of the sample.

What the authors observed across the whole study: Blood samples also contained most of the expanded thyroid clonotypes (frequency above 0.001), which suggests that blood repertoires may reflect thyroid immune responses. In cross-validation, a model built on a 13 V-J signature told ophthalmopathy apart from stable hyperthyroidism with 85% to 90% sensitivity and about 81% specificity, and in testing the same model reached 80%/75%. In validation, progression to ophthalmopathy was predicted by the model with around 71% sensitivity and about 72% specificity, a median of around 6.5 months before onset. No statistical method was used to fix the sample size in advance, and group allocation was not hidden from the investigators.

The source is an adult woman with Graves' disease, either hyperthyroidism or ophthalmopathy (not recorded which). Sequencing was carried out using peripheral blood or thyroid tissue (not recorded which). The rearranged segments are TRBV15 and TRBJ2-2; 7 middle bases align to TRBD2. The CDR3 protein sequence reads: CATSGYVAGGPGELFF. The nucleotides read TGTGCCACCAGCGGCTACGTAGCGGGTGGCCCCGGGGAGCTGTTTTTT.